This T cell receptor (beta chain) stems from a study of blood T cell repertoires in COVID-19. Assay used: immunoSEQ multiplex PCR; TCRdb lists only in-frame clones, some missing. The sample contains about 130,000 clones, about 87% of which appear only once. Deletions cut 3 bases from V and 5 bases from J, with 14 bases between. The germline V gene has CDR1 DFQATT and CDR2 SNEGSKA (reference sequence). This CDR3 contains 13 residues. The clonotype comes from a woman aged 60-75 years with acute or convalescent COVID-19. Sequencing was carried out using peripheral blood. This chain links TRBV20-1 with TRBJ2-7, with D uncertain. The CDR3 loop is CSASRLERDEQYF. The DNA for the CDR3 is TGCAGTGCTAGTCGGCTAGAGCGTGACGAGCAGTACTTC.